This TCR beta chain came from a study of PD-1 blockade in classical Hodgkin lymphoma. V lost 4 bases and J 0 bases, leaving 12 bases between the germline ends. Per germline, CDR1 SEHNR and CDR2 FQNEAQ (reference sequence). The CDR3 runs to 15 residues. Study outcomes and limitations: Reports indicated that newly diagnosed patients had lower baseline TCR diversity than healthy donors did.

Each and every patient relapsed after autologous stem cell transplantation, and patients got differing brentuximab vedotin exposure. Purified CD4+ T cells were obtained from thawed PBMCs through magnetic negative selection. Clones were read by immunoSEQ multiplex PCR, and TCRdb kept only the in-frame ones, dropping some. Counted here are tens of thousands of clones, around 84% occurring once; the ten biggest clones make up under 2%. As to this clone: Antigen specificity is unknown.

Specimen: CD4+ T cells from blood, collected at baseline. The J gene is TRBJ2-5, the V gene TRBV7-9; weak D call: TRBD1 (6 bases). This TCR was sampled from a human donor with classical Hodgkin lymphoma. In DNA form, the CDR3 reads TGTGCCAGCAGCTCGGGACAAACGTACCAAGAGACCCAGTACTTC. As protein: CASSSGQTYQETQYF. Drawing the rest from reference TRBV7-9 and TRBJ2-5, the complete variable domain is DTGVSQNPRHKITKRGQNVTFRCDPISEHNRLYWYRQTLGQGPEFLTYFQNEAQLEKSRLLSDRFSAERPKGSFSTLEIQRTEQGDSAMYLCASSSGQTYQETQYFGPGTRLLVL.